The TCR beta chain described here comes from a study of blood T cell repertoires in COVID-19. Study background: Acute-phase and convalescent COVID-19 samples originated in the United States, Italy and Spain. PBMCs, B-cell-depleted T cells, or T cells provided the cDNA or gDNA that made up the material.

Using immunoSEQ multiplex PCR, the repertoire was profiled, and TCRdb retains in-frame clones only, with some absent. The sample consists of about 380,000 clones, around 89% of them appearing once. Germline V gene data show CDR1 as PRHDT and CDR2 as FYEKMQ (reference sequence). This CDR3 region has 12 residues. V was clipped by 7 bases and J by 1 base, with 7 bases between them. This TCR was sampled from a woman aged 18-29 years who had recovered from COVID-19. Sequenced sample: PBMCs or T cells enriched from blood (not recorded which). This rearrangement joins TRBV13 to TRBJ1-1; D remains ambiguous. CDR3 region: CASTLANTEAFF. For the CDR3, the DNA is TGTGCCAGCACCCTAGCGAACACTGAAGCTTTCTTT.